These 17 T cell receptor beta chains were sequenced from one sample in a study of blood T cell repertoires in COVID-19. Generated by immunoSEQ multiplex PCR, the TCRdb table keeps only in-frame clones and is missing some. The repertoire holds some 300,000 clones, with 85% to 90% as singletons. Sequenced: peripheral blood. Receptor source: a woman aged 50 to 65 with COVID-19, enrolled during active disease.

The chain is built from TRBV2 and TRBJ2-2, with a weak D call TRBD2 (6 bases). The CDR3 sequence is 18 residues long. Trimming removed 5 bases from V and 6 bases from J, with 25 bases in between. Germline assignment: CDR1 SNHLY and CDR2 FYNNEI. The CDR3 DNA reads as TGTGCCAGCAGTCGAAACCCCTTGACTAGTTTGTCACCCGGGGAGCTGTTTTTT. Protein: CASSRNPLTSLSPGELFF.

The sample holds a few counts of this clone. The chain joins TRBV18 to TRBJ1-1; TRBD1 is a possible D gene (6 bases). This CDR3 is 15 amino acids long. Per the germline V gene, CDR1 is KGHSH and CDR2 is LQKENI. With 2 bases removed from V and 7 bases from J, the gap between germline ends came to 17 bases. CDR3 region: CASSPVGQSPHEAFF. CDR3 DNA: TGTGCCAGCTCACCAGTAGGACAGTCCCCCCATGAAGCTTTCTTT.

The rearrangement uses TRBV27 and TRBJ2-1; TRBD2 aligns across 8 bases. V dropped 1 base and J dropped 6; count of bases not matched to a gene: 8. CDR3 size: 16 residues. Germline lookup yields CDR1 MNHEY and CDR2 SMNVEV (reference sequence). CDR3 sequence: CASSLFPGTSSNEQFF. CDR3 nucleotides: TGTGCCAGCAGTTTATTCCCCGGGACTAGTAGCAATGAGCAGTTCTTC.

There are a few counts of this clone. This chain uses TRBV18 with TRBJ2-2; D is unclear. The CDR3 covers 14 residues. V lost 2 bases to trimming and J lost 1 base, with 5 bases between them. The germline gives CDR1 KGHSH, CDR2 LQKENI. The chain's CDR3 is CASSPGRNTGELFF. CDR3 DNA: TGTGCCAGCTCACCAGGGCGGAACACCGGGGAGCTGTTTTTT.

This chain joins TRBV5-6 and TRBJ1-3; TRBD1 matches at 9 bases. CDR1 and CDR2 from the germline V gene are SGHDT and YYEEEE. With 2 bases clipped from V and 0 bases from J, the junction kept 6 bases outside the gene matches. The CDR3 has 17 amino acids. The CDR3 spells CASSFTGTGYSGNTIYF. DNA for the CDR3: TGTGCCAGCAGCTTCACCGGGACAGGGTACTCTGGAAACACCATATATTTT.

This chain links TRBV10-1 with TRBJ2-2; 13 positions agree with TRBD2. V trimming: 4 bases; J trimming: 4 bases; junction bases outside the gene matches: 0. The germline V gene encodes CDR1 WNHNN and CDR2 SYGVQD (reference sequence). The CDR3 runs to 15 residues. For the CDR3, the DNA is TGCGCCAGCAGTGGGACTAGCGGGAGCACCGGGGAGCTGTTTTTT. It codes for CASSGTSGSTGELFF.

The sample holds a few counts of this clone. V and J are TRBV30 and TRBJ1-5; D possibly corresponds to TRBD1 (6 bases). This CDR3 is 13 amino acids long. V was shortened by 3 bases and J by 3 bases, with 9 bases between the two germline ends. Per the germline V gene, CDR1 is GTSNPN and CDR2 is SVGIG (reference sequence). The CDR3 here is CAWSGDNNQPQHF. The CDR3 DNA follows: TGTGCCTGGAGCGGGGACAACAATCAGCCCCAGCATTTT.

This chain connects TRBV30 to TRBJ1-1; the match to TRBD1 covers 9 bases. Unmatched junction bases numbered 8, after V lost 2 bases and J lost 4 bases. Germline values: CDR1 GTSNPN, CDR2 SVGIG (reference sequence). The CDR3 is made up of 15 amino acids. The CDR3 DNA sequence: TGTGCCTGGAGTCGAGGACAGGGGATGTCCACTGAAGCTTTCTTT. Protein sequence: CAWSRGQGMSTEAFF.

This chain links TRBV30 with TRBJ1-1; tentative D call: TRBD1 (6 bases). CDR3 length: 14 residues. CDR1 GTSNPN and CDR2 SVGIG come from the germline V gene (reference sequence). The V end lost 0 bases, the J end lost 7 bases, and 15 bases lay between the germline ends. In nucleotides, the CDR3 is TGTGCCTGGAGTGTAGACACAGGGTTGAATGAAGCTTTCTTT. Protein product: CAWSVDTGLNEAFF. Looking up the rest from reference TRBV30 and TRBJ1-1 gives the full variable domain: SQTIHQWPATLVQPVGSPLSLECTVEGTSNPNLYWYRQAAGRGLQLLFYSVGIGQISSEVPQNLSASRPQDRQFILSSKKLLLSDSGFYLCAWSVDTGLNEAFFGQGTRLTVV.

J is TRBJ2-1 and V is TRBV5-1, with 11 positions matching TRBD2. The CDR3 runs 16 residues. V dropped 4 bases and J dropped 9; count of bases not matched to a gene: 12. Per the germline V gene, CDR1 is SGHRS and CDR2 is YFSETQ. The CDR3 nucleotides are TGCGCCAGCAGCCCCGAGGGTAGCGGGAGGGCTAGTGAGCAGTTCTTC. It yields the protein CASSPEGSGRASEQFF.

For the CDR3, the DNA is TGTGCCAGCAGTCCCTATTCTAGCGGTCAGCCCCAGCATTTT. This gives the protein CASSPYSSGQPQHF. The rearrangement joins TRBV27 to TRBJ1-5; no clear D gene. Germline V CDR1 and CDR2: MNHEY, SMNVEV (reference sequence). CDR3 length equals 14 residues. V lost 5 bases and J 6 bases, leaving 14 bases between the germline ends.

The table lists this clone with a few counts. This chain uses TRBV6-5 with TRBJ1-5, with a tentative D call TRBD1 (6 bases). The CDR3 is made up of 13 amino acids. The V end lost 7 bases, the J end lost 3 bases, and 10 bases lay between the germline ends. Looked up from germline, CDR1 is MNHEY and CDR2 is SVGAGI. The CDR3: CASNGQINQPQHF. CDR3 nucleotide sequence: TGTGCCAGCAATGGACAGATCAATCAGCCCCAGCATTTT.

This clone was observed once. The chain has TRBV7-8 and TRBJ2-7, with 11 bases matching TRBD2. The junction had 3 bases not matched to a gene; V was cut back by 5 bases and J by 3 bases. Per the germline V gene, CDR1 is SGHVS and CDR2 is FQNEAQ. The CDR3 is 14 residues long. CDR3 residues: CASSPSGRIYEQYF. Here the CDR3 DNA reads TGTGCCAGCAGCCCTAGCGGGAGGATCTACGAGCAGTACTTC.

This chain connects TRBV6-5 to TRBJ1-1; TRBD1 matches at 7 bases. The germline gives CDR1 MNHEY, CDR2 SVGAGI. The CDR3 is made up of 13 amino acids. After removal of 6 bases from V and 1 base from J, the junction contained 2 bases not matched to a gene. CDR3 in DNA: TGTGCCAGCAGACAGGGGAGGAACACTGAAGCTTTCTTT. It yields the protein CASRQGRNTEAFF.

The CDR3 region is CASSYFPDRTFNQPQHF. The DNA for the CDR3 is TGTGCCAGCAGTTACTTCCCGGACAGAACCTTCAATCAGCCCCAGCATTTT. V is TRBV6-2 or TRBV6-3 and J is TRBJ1-5; D may be TRBD1 (6 bases). This CDR3 comprises 17 residues. Germline-derived CDR1 and CDR2 are MNHEY and SVGEGT. Between the trimmed V and J ends, which lost 1 base and 3 bases, there was a span of 16 bases.

This clone was seen once. The chain joins TRBV3-1 (or the pseudogene TRBV3-2) to TRBJ1-2; weak D call: TRBD1 (5 bases). Germline V CDR1 and CDR2: LGHDT, YNNKEL (reference sequence). This CDR3 is 16 amino acids long. V shed 1 base and J shed 5 bases, with 17 bases lying between them. The chain's CDR3 is CASSQVQDRMGYGYTF. CDR3 sequence (DNA): TGTGCCAGCAGCCAAGTTCAAGACAGAATGGGGTATGGCTACACCTTC.

The J gene is TRBJ2-1, the V gene TRBV24-1; 8 nucleotides match TRBD2. Germline loops: CDR1 KGHDR, CDR2 SFDVKD. The CDR3 has 16 amino acids. The V gene end was trimmed by 4 bases and the J gene end by 8 bases; junction bases not matched to a gene: 12. CDR3: CATSDPGGGRSHEQFF. CDR3 bases: TGTGCCACCAGTGACCCCGGTGGCGGGAGGTCCCATGAGCAGTTCTTC.